Listed below are T cell receptor beta chains from one sample, sequenced in a study of cytomegalovirus exposure and HLA in healthy donors. Clones were sequenced by immunoSEQ multiplex PCR, and TCRdb holds only the in-frame ones, with some missing. The sample includes about 130,000 clones, around 67% of them seen just once. Sequencing used PBMCs. The source is a man in his late teens or twenties in good health and CMV-seropositive. Each CDR3 is given with its conserved first and last residue. D genes are given only for firm matches. Not all rows give a size; the values are once, few, many and, for expanded clones, a class.

.,TRBD1,TRBV7-8,CASSHKRDSTYGYTF
.,.,TRBV10-3,CVTARGTSSYEQYF
.,.,TRBV7-3,CASSLNRRYEQYF
.,TRBD1,TRBV5-8,CASSLLLTGSNYGYTF
.,.,TRBV5-1,CASSLLGFEQYF
few,.,TRBV9,CASSSGQLYGYTF
.,TRBD1,TRBV7-2,CASSVDRAAEAFF
few,.,TRBV28,CASSLGGNSGNTIYF
.,TRBD2,TRBV9,CASSVGGSGSSYEQYF
.,TRBD1,TRBV19,CASSRDSYSNQPQHF
once,TRBD1,TRBV2,CASSDQGAAIGAQHF
.,.,TRBV6-5,CASRTGGISTDTQYF
.,.,TRBV9,CASSADTEAFF
.,.,TRBV2,CASSRRGGTYAGELFF
.,.,TRBV28,CASSTPGLGVDEQYF
.,TRBD2,TRBV19,CASSRVPRGGSYNEQFF
.,.,TRBV9,CASSRSPRNEQFF
.,.,TRBV7-2,CASSLFEQYF
.,.,TRBV19,CASSKPRGRTGELFF
few,TRBD1,TRBV19,CASTLSGTGDYEQYF
once,.,TRBV6-1,CASVQLGGYGELFF
.,TRBD1,TRBV18,CASSPATDRGGNGYTF
few,.,TRBV11-2,CASRRPGSSYNSPLHF
.,.,TRBV9,CASSEGGAGYEQYF
.,TRBD2,TRBV9,CASDAGTSTYNEQFF
.,TRBD1,TRBV6-1,CASSSGTGGTEAFF
.,TRBD1,TRBV5-1,CASGTGDNSPLHF